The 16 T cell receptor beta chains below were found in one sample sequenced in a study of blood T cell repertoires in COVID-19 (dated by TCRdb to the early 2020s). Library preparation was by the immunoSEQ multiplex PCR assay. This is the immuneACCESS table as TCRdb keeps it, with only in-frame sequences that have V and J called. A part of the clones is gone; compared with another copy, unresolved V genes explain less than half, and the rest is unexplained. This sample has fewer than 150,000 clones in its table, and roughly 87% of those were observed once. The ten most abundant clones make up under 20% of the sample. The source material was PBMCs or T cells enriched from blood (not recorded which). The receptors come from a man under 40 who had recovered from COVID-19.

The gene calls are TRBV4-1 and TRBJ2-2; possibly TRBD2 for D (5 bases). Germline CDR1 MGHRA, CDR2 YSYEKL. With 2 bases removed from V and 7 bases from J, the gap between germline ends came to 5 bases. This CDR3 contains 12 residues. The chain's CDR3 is CASSQRGGELFF. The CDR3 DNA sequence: TGCGCCAGCAGCCAACGGGGCGGGGAGCTGTTTTTT.

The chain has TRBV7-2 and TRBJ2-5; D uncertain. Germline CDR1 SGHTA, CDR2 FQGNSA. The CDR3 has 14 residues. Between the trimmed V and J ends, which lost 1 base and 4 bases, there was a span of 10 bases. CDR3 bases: TGTGCCAGCAGCTTAGTCCCCTCCGTAGAGACCCAGTACTTC. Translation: CASSLVPSVETQYF.

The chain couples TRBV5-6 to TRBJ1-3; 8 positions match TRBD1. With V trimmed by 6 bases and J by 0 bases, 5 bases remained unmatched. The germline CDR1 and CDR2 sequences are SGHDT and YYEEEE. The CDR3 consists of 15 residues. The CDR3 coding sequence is TGTGCCAGCACCCAACAGGGGGTCTCTGGAAACACCATATATTTT. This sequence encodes CASTQQGVSGNTIYF.

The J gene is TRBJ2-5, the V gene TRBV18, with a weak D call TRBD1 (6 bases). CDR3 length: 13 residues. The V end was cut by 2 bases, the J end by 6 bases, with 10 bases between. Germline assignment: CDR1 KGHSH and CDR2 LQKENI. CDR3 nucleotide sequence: TGTGCCAGCTCACCAGGGGGCTTGAAGACCCAGTACTTC. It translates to CASSPGGLKTQYF.

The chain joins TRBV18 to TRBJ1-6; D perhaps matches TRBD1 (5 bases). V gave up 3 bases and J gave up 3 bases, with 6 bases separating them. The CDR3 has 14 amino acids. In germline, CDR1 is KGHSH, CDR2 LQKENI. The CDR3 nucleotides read TGTGCCAGCTCACCCGACAGCTATAATTCACCCCTCCACTTT. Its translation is CASSPDSYNSPLHF.

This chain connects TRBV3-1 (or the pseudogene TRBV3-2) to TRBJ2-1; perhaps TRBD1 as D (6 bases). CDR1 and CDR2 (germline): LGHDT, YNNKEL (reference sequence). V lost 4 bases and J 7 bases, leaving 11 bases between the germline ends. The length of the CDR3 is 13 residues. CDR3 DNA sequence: TGTGCCAGCAGCCTGACCAGGGGTAATGAGCAGTTCTTC. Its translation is CASSLTRGNEQFF.

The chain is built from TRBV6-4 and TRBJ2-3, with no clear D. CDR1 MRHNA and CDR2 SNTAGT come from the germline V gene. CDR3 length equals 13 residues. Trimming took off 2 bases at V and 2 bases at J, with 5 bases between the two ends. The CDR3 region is CASSDTTTDTQYF. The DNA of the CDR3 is TGTGCCAGCAGTGACACTACCACAGATACGCAGTATTTT.

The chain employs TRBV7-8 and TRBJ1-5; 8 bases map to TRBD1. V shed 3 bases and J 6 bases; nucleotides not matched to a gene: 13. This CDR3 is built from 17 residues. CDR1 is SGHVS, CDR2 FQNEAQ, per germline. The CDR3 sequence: CASSLQRQGLWGQPQHF. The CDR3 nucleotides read TGTGCCAGCAGCTTGCAACGACAGGGGCTTTGGGGTCAGCCCCAGCATTTT.

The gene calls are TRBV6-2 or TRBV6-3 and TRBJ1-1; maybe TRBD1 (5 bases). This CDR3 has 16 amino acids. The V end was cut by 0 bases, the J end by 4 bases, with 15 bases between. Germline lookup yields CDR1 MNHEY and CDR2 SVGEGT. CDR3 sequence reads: CASSYSTEGGVTEAFF. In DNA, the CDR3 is TGTGCCAGCAGTTACTCGACTGAAGGAGGGGTCACTGAAGCTTTCTTT.

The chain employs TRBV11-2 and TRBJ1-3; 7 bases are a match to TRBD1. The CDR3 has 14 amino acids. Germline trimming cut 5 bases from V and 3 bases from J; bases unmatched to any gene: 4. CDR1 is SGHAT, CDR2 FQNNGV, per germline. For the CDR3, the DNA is TGTGCCAGCAGCCCTGACAGGGTTGGAAACACCATATATTTT. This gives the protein CASSPDRVGNTIYF.

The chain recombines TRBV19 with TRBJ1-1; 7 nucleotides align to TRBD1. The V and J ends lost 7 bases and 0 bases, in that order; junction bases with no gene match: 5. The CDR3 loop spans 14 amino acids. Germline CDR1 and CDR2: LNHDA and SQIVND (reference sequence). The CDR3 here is CASMGTEMNTEAFF. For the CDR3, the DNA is TGTGCCAGTATGGGGACAGAAATGAACACTGAAGCTTTCTTT.

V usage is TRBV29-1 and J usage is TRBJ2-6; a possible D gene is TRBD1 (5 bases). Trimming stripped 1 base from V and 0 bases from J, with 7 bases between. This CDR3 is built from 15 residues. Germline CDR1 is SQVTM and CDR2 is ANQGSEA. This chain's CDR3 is CSVEGQGSGANVLTF. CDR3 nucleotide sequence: TGCAGCGTTGAAGGCCAGGGCTCTGGGGCCAACGTCCTGACTTTC. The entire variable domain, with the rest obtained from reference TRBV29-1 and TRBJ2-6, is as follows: SAVISQKPSRDICQRGTSLTIQCQVDSQVTMMFWYRQQPGQSLTLIATANQGSEATYESGFVIDKFPISRPNLTFSTLTVSNMSPEDSSIYLCSVEGQGSGANVLTFGAGSRLTVL.

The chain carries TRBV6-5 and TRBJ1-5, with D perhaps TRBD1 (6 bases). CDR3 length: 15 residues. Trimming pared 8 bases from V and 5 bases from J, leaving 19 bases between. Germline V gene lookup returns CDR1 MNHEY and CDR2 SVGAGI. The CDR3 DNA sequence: TGTGCCAGCCAAATTGGACAGATAGTCGATCAGCCCCAGCATTTT. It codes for CASQIGQIVDQPQHF.

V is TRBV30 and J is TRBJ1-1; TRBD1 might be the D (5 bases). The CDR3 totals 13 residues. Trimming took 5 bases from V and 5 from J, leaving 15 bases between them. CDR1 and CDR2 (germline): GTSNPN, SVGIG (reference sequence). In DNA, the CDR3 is TGTGCCTGGGCGGTGGCAGGGTATACTGAAGCTTTCTTT. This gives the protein CAWAVAGYTEAFF.

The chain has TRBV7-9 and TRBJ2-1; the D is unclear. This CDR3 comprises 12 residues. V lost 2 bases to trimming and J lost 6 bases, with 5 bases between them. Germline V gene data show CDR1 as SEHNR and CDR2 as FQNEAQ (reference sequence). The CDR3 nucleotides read TGTGCCAGCAGCTTACTCAGCAATGAGCAGTTCTTC. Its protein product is CASSLLSNEQFF.

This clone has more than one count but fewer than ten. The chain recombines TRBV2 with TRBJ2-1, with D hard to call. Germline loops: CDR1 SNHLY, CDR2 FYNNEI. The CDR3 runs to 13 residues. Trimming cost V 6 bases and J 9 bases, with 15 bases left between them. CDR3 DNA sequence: TGTGCCAGCAGCGACCGGGTCGAAGGTGAGCAGTTCTTC. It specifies CASSDRVEGEQFF.